One and the same sample provided the 26 T cell receptor beta chains below, sequenced in a study of regulatory T cells in long-lasting Graves disease. Time point reported: persistent/refractory GD, antithyroid drugs over 5 years with positive TRAb. The TCR library was made from RNA that had been extracted from PBMCs in TRIzol. CDR3 regions were amplified by Arm-PCR using iRepertoire HTBI primers to build TCR beta libraries. TCRdb reprocessed the multiplex PCR reads with MiXCR, giving one entry per CDR3 protein. The data show roughly 300,000 distinct CDR3 sequences, around 23% seen once. Material: peripheral blood mononuclear cells (PBMCs), obtained when the disease was refractory, from a patient treated with antithyroid drugs. Every receptor here comes from a female donor with Graves disease.

The table lists this clonotype with a few counts. The rearrangement uses TRBV20-1 and TRBJ2-7; the D is unclear. The germline V gene encodes CDR1 DFQATT and CDR2 SNEGSKA (reference sequence). V lost 1 base, J lost 1 base, and 17 bases lay in between. The CDR3 consists of 16 residues. DNA of the CDR3: TGCAGTGCTAGAGTGGTAGGTGGCCCCCCATCCTACGAGCAGTACTTC. Its translation: CSARVVGGPPSYEQYF.

This clonotype was counted at least ten times. This rearrangement joins TRBV7-8 to TRBJ1-2; D call uncertain. The CDR3 totals 14 residues. Germline loops: CDR1 SGHVS, CDR2 FQNEAQ. Trimming shortened V by 7 bases and J by 2 bases, and 14 bases separated the two germline ends. The CDR3 DNA follows: TGTGCCAGCACCCTAACGGGCCTAAACTATGGCTACACCTTC. Its translation is CASTLTGLNYGYTF. The whole variable domain, remainder taken from reference TRBV7-8 and TRBJ1-2, is GAGVSQSPRYKVAKRGQDVALRCDPISGHVSLFWYQQALGQGPEFLTYFQNEAQLDKSGLPSDRFFAERPEGSVSTLKIQRTQQEDSAVYLCASTLTGLNYGYTFGSGTRLTVV.

This clonotype was detected ten times or more. V gene TRBV7-2 combines with J gene TRBJ2-5, with D perhaps given as TRBD1 or TRBD2 (5 bases each). CDR3 length: 14 residues. V lost 3 bases and J 3 bases, leaving 11 bases between the germline ends. Germline CDR1 SGHTA, CDR2 FQGNSA. CDR3 loop: CASSLTGAKETQYF. CDR3 DNA: TGTGCCAGCAGCTTGACCGGGGCGAAAGAGACCCAGTACTTC.

This clonotype occurred a few times. This chain joins TRBV28 and TRBJ1-5; 8 bases line up with TRBD1. V was clipped by 5 bases and J by 7 bases; unmatched bases: 7. CDR1 MDHEN and CDR2 SYDVKM come from the germline V gene. The CDR3 length is 14 residues. CDR3 bases: TGTGCCAGCAGTCCCGACAGGGGTTGGCAGCCCCAGCATTTT. Translating it yields CASSPDRGWQPQHF.

This clonotype appeared many times. The V gene is TRBV13, the J gene TRBJ1-2, with 8 bases fitting TRBD1. Germline-derived CDR1 and CDR2 are PRHDT and FYEKMQ (reference sequence). The length of the CDR3 is 13 residues. Trimming cost V 5 bases and J 2 bases; bases outside gene matches: 1. CDR3 loop: CASSRQGNYGYTF. In DNA, the CDR3 is TGTGCCAGCAGCCGACAGGGGAACTATGGCTACACCTTC.

This clonotype was detected only a few times. This sequence joins TRBV28 and TRBJ1-5; D possibly corresponds to TRBD1 (5 bases). The CDR3 runs to 15 residues. Between the trimmed V and J ends, which lost 4 bases and 7 bases, there was a span of 17 bases. CDR1 and CDR2 from the germline V gene are MDHEN and SYDVKM. The CDR3 protein is CASSWGNGAGQPQHF. In DNA, the CDR3 is TGTGCCAGCAGTTGGGGAAACGGGGCTGGACAGCCCCAGCATTTT.

The chain uses TRBV6-5 and TRBJ2-7; D unresolved. The CDR3 covers 14 residues. Germline V gene data show CDR1 as MNHEY and CDR2 as SVGAGI. Trimming removed 2 bases at V and 7 bases at J, with 15 bases between. In nucleotides, the CDR3 is TGTGCCAGCAGTTACGCTGGCCAGGCCTCGGAGCAGTACTTC. It translates to CASSYAGQASEQYF.

This chain links TRBV13 with TRBJ2-1, with D possibly called TRBD1 or TRBD2 (5 bases each). V was clipped by 5 bases and J by 7 bases, with 15 bases between them. CDR1 PRHDT and CDR2 FYEKMQ come from the germline V gene (reference sequence). CDR3 length equals 14 residues. The CDR3 coding sequence is TGTGCCAGCAGCCCCCGGGACGTTATTAATGAGCAGTTCTTC. It specifies CASSPRDVINEQFF. The full variable domain, rest sourced from reference TRBV13 and TRBJ2-1, is AAGVIQSPRHLIKEKRETATLKCYPIPRHDTVYWYQQGPGQDPQFLISFYEKMQSDKGSIPDRFSAQQFSDYHSELNMSSLELGDSALYFCASSPRDVINEQFFGPGTRLTVL.

This chain joins TRBV10-3 and TRBJ1-5; unclear D gene. Trimming took 2 bases from V and 3 from J, leaving 8 bases between them. This CDR3 is built from 14 residues. Germline-derived CDR1 and CDR2 are ENHRY and SYGVKD. Here the CDR3 DNA reads TGTGCCATCAGTGAGGATCAAGACAATCAGCCCCAGCATTTT. Amino acid sequence: CAISEDQDNQPQHF.

This clonotype has at least ten counts. J is TRBJ2-1 and V is TRBV28; 11 bases line up with TRBD2. This CDR3 has 16 amino acids. The germline gives CDR1 MDHEN, CDR2 SYDVKM. The V segment lost 5 bases and the J segment 6 bases; nucleotides outside the gene matches: 9. The CDR3 DNA reads as TGTGCCAGCAGTAAACGATCGGGACTAGCGGTCAATGAGCAGTTCTTC. It yields the protein CASSKRSGLAVNEQFF.

This clonotype appeared a few times. This sequence joins TRBV4-2 and TRBJ2-3; weak D call: TRBD1 (5 bases). The CDR3 is 15 amino acids. Trimming left V 0 bases short and J 5 bases short, with 12 bases between. Germline V gene data show CDR1 as LGHNA and CDR2 as YNFKEQ. The CDR3 spells CASSQDERQLDTQYF. The CDR3, as DNA: TGTGCCAGCAGCCAAGACGAAAGACAGCTAGATACGCAGTATTTT.

In its sample, this clonotype was seen many times. The gene calls are TRBV7-9 and TRBJ2-7; TRBD1 matches at 8 bases. This CDR3 is 16 amino acids long. J gave up 5 bases and V 0 bases, and 9 bases lay outside the gene matches. Germline V gene sequence: CDR1 SEHNR, CDR2 FQNEAQ (reference sequence). The CDR3 nucleotides read TGTGCCAGCAGCTTAGCGAAGAGGACAGGGACCAACGAGCAGTACTTC. Translated: CASSLAKRTGTNEQYF.

This sequence joins TRBV15 and TRBJ2-3; D unresolved. This CDR3 is 15 amino acids long. V was clipped by 0 bases and J by 4 bases, with 11 bases between them. The V gene's germline CDR1 is LNHNV and CDR2 YYDKDF (reference sequence). CDR3 sequence (DNA): TGTGCCACCAGCAGAGAGCGTGAAGGGTCAGATACGCAGTATTTT. Amino acids: CATSREREGSDTQYF.

There are many counts of this clonotype. The chain links TRBV6-5 to TRBJ2-2; D possibly matches TRBD1 or TRBD2 (5 bases each). CDR3 size: 17 residues. Germline V gives CDR1 MNHEY, CDR2 SVGAGI. The ends were cut back, 0 bases at V and 1 base at J, with 12 bases in the middle. The CDR3 sequence: CASSYSSGDLNTGELFF. CDR3 sequence (DNA): TGTGCCAGCAGTTACTCATCCGGGGACCTGAACACCGGGGAGCTGTTTTTT.

This clonotype was counted only a few times. The chain has TRBV7-9 and TRBJ2-7, with 7 bases matching TRBD1. This CDR3 comprises 15 residues. The trim removed 5 bases at V and 0 bases at J, leaving 7 bases unmatched. From germline, CDR1 is SEHNR and CDR2 FQNEAQ (reference sequence). The DNA of the CDR3 is TGTGCCAGCAGCACCCGGGACAGTAGCTCCTACGAGCAGTACTTC. Its protein is CASSTRDSSSYEQYF.

This clonotype came up a few times. This rearrangement joins TRBV29-1 to TRBJ2-7; TRBD2 is a possible D gene (6 bases). Per germline, CDR1 SQVTM and CDR2 ANQGSEA. This CDR3 has 12 amino acids. The V and J ends lost 3 bases and 2 bases respectively, with 8 bases between them. The CDR3 reads CSVEREPYEQYF. CDR3 in DNA: TGCAGCGTTGAGCGGGAACCCTACGAGCAGTACTTC.

Regarding this clonotype: A much larger clone lies a single base off, so this may be a read error. The chain is built from TRBV6-5 and TRBJ2-7; D might be TRBD2 (6 bases). The CDR3 totals 18 residues. Germline CDR1 and CDR2: MNHEY and SVGAGI. V lost 4 bases, J lost 3 bases, and 25 bases lay in between. CDR3 in amino acids: CASSWNSGPVDPFYEQYF. The CDR3 bases are TGTGCCAGCAGTTGGAATAGCGGTCCGGTGGACCCCTTCTACGAGCAGTACTTC.

The table lists this clonotype with a few counts. The J gene is TRBJ1-5, the V gene TRBV28, with a possible D match to TRBD1 (6 bases). Germline V gene data show CDR1 as MDHEN and CDR2 as SYDVKM. The V and J ends lost 10 bases and 6 bases respectively, with 13 bases between them. CDR3 length: 12 amino acids. The CDR3 DNA reads as TGTGCCACCACCCAGGGGAGTCAGCCCCAGCATTTT. It specifies CATTQGSQPQHF.

The chain carries TRBV6-5 and TRBJ2-1, with a tentative D call TRBD2 (6 bases). The V end was cut by 2 bases, the J end by 4 bases, with 12 bases between. CDR1 MNHEY and CDR2 SVGAGI come from the germline V gene. The CDR3 covers 15 residues. CDR3 DNA sequence: TGTGCCAGCAGTTACCGCGGGCGGGATTACAATGAGCAGTTCTTC. This gives the protein CASSYRGRDYNEQFF.

Comments on this clonotype: This could be a read error, since a much larger clone is one nucleotide away. The genes are TRBV27 and TRBJ2-7; TRBD2 is a possible D gene (5 bases). The CDR3 is 14 residues long. CDR1 and CDR2 (germline): MNHEY, SMNVEV (reference sequence). The CDR3 protein is CASSLSGGGYERYF. The CDR3 nucleotides read TGTGCCAGCAGTTTATCGGGCGGAGGCTACGAGCGGTACTTC.

This clonotype was counted many times. This chain uses TRBV2 with TRBJ2-1; 11 nucleotides match TRBD2. Germline CDR1 SNHLY, CDR2 FYNNEI. With 6 bases clipped from V and 7 bases from J, the junction kept 5 bases outside the gene matches. The length of the CDR3 is 14 residues. Here the CDR3 DNA reads TGTGCCAGCAGAGGGACTAGCGGACGAAATGAGCAGTTCTTC. It specifies CASRGTSGRNEQFF.

Of note for this clonotype: A much larger clone differs from this one at a single base, so this may be a read error. The chain recombines TRBV9 with TRBJ2-5; 13 positions match TRBD2. CDR1 is SGDLS and CDR2 is YYNGEE in the germline V gene. CDR3 length equals 15 residues. The V segment lost 7 bases and the J segment 4 bases; nucleotides outside the gene matches: 7. The chain's CDR3 is CASSPGLAGTETQYF. The DNA of the CDR3 is TGTGCCAGCTCCCCGGGACTAGCGGGAACAGAGACCCAGTACTTC.

The CDR3: CSAPPVAGGGLIYEQYF. CDR3 in DNA: TGCAGTGCGCCCCCGGTAGCGGGAGGTGGTCTGATCTACGAGCAGTACTTC. The rearrangement links TRBV20-1 to TRBJ2-7; 10 bases match TRBD2. Per germline, CDR1 DFQATT and CDR2 SNEGSKA (reference sequence). V lost 6 bases and J lost 3; bases outside the gene matches: 17. The CDR3 is 17 residues long.

The J gene is TRBJ2-2, the V gene TRBV5-1, with 8 bases fitting TRBD1. The junction had 10 bases not matched to a gene; V was cut back by 4 bases and J by 5 bases. CDR3 length: 16 residues. CDR1 SGHRS and CDR2 YFSETQ come from the germline V gene. The CDR3 DNA follows: TGCGCCAGCAGCCTTGAGAGAGGACAGGGTACCGGGGAGCTGTTTTTT. Its protein product is CASSLERGQGTGELFF.

This clonotype was observed many times. This chain joins TRBV20-1 and TRBJ2-7; 9 nucleotides align to TRBD1. With V trimmed by 6 bases and J by 3 bases, 12 bases remained unmatched. This CDR3 region has 15 residues. CDR1 is DFQATT, CDR2 SNEGSKA, per germline (reference sequence). The CDR3 nucleotides are TGCAGTGCCCAGATACCGGGACAGGGACTCTACGAGCAGTACTTC. It codes for CSAQIPGQGLYEQYF.

The rearrangement links TRBV20-1 to TRBJ2-1; D unclear. Germline CDR1 is DFQATT and CDR2 is SNEGSKA (reference sequence). Deletions cut 3 bases from V and 3 bases from J, with 6 bases between. The CDR3 contains 12 residues. The CDR3 spells CSARIGYNEQFF. As DNA, the CDR3 is TGCAGTGCTAGGATTGGCTACAATGAGCAGTTCTTC.